This T cell receptor (beta chain) was sequenced during a study of CD8 T cells in Susac syndrome. The CDR3 is 16 residues long. V gave up 0 bases and J gave up 5 bases; unmatched junction bases: 8. The germline V gene encodes CDR1 SGHTS and CDR2 YDEGEE. Random hexamers were used to reverse transcribe roughly 0.45 to 1 ug of RNA. The CDR3 of TCR beta was amplified by immunoSEQ multiplex PCR across 54 Vbeta and 13 Jbeta. MiXCR, applied by TCRdb to the immunoSEQ multiplex PCR reads, yields one record per CDR3 protein. The sample has around 130,000 distinct CDR3 sequences; 94% are singletons. Sequencing was done on a sample of CD4+ T cells from PBMCs. The receptor was derived from a human donor in good health. The gene calls are TRBV5-8 and TRBJ1-5; 7 nucleotides agree with TRBD1. In DNA form, the CDR3 reads TGTGCCAGCAGCTTGGACGGGACAGCCTTTTATCAGCCCCAGCATTTT. It specifies CASSLDGTAFYQPQHF.